A selection of T cell receptor beta chains follows, all from one sample in a study of blood T cell repertoires in COVID-19. Libraries were prepared by immunoSEQ multiplex PCR; TCRdb keeps only in-frame clonotypes and omits some of them. The table records about 260,000 clones, around 90% of them present only once. Source material: PBMCs or T cells enriched from blood (not recorded which). The receptors stem from a woman between 40 and 55 years old who had been exposed to COVID-19. The CDR3 runs from the conserved cysteine through the conserved F or W. The D gene is left open where the match is weak.

CASSWSTSPYNEQFF	TRBJ2-1	TRBV6-2/TRBV6-3	-
CASSYTGTGMNTEAFF	TRBJ1-1	TRBV5-1	TRBD1
CASSLTGLYGYTF	TRBJ1-2	TRBV12-3/TRBV12-4	TRBD1
CASSEVYRVAYNEQFF	TRBJ2-1	TRBV6-4	-
CASSPYGAGGPYEQYF	TRBJ2-7	TRBV27	TRBD1
CASQGPSGNTIYF	TRBJ1-3	TRBV2	-
CASSLDSGEQYF	TRBJ2-7	TRBV7-2	-
CASSGFYSGVRYNEQFF	TRBJ2-1	TRBV25-1	TRBD2
CASSQDKSDTQYF	TRBJ2-3	TRBV4-3	-
CASSEALAYNSPLHF	TRBJ1-6	TRBV2	-
CASSQEGPGGPLGETQYF	TRBJ2-5	TRBV4-1	TRBD1
CASSQYRQGIQPQHF	TRBJ1-5	TRBV18	TRBD1
CASSDRDSYEQYF	TRBJ2-7	TRBV6-5	TRBD1
CATSRDIRHRGLTKLFF	TRBJ1-4	TRBV15	TRBD1
CASETRGRLNTEAFF	TRBJ1-1	TRBV28	TRBD1
CASSQDVDDKPQHF	TRBJ1-5	TRBV4-2	-
CASSMDRSNYGYTF	TRBJ1-2	TRBV5-4	TRBD1
CASSADQGFNEKLFF	TRBJ1-4	TRBV2	-
CSASRGTEAFF	TRBJ1-1	TRBV20-1	-
CASSWGGTEETQYF	TRBJ2-5	TRBV5-4	-
CASSPRVYNEQFF	TRBJ2-1	TRBV11-3	-
CASSWFVAGDGSPLHF	TRBJ1-6	TRBV2	-
CASSQWTGSGELFF	TRBJ2-2	TRBV7-6	TRBD1
CASSMSRAYNEQFF	TRBJ2-1	TRBV19	-
CASSRGRGDHGSPLHF	TRBJ1-6	TRBV3-1/TRBV3-2	-
CASGTRGYTF	TRBJ1-2	TRBV28	-
CASSSGGYSNQPQHF	TRBJ1-5	TRBV5-8	-
CASSKLVLGLAGISSYNEQFF	TRBJ2-1	TRBV21-1	-
CASSVSGGTISFF	TRBJ1-1	TRBV7-6	-
CAWRSWDRPNTGELFF	TRBJ2-2	TRBV30	TRBD1
CATSRGLDSLSGNTIYF	TRBJ1-3	TRBV15	-
CASRREDYEQYF	TRBJ2-7	TRBV2	TRBD2
CASSLGLAGGYTDTQYF	TRBJ2-3	TRBV6-2/TRBV6-3	TRBD2
CASSLSGAYGYTF	TRBJ1-2	TRBV28	-
CASSLTVTGIFGYTF	TRBJ1-2	TRBV7-2	TRBD1
CASSLSRRGNTIYF	TRBJ1-3	TRBV13	-
CANATGGVTEAFF	TRBJ1-1	TRBV6-4	TRBD1
CASSYSGQANSPLHF	TRBJ1-6	TRBV7-2	TRBD1
CASSHGVSGANVLTF	TRBJ2-6	TRBV2	-
CASSSLGILLGEQFF	TRBJ2-1	TRBV19	-
CASDGTGSSTDTQYF	TRBJ2-3	TRBV25-1	TRBD1
CAISRTSGGNNEQFF	TRBJ2-1	TRBV10-3	TRBD2
CASSLIRTSGGSANEQFF	TRBJ2-1	TRBV7-3	TRBD2
CASSFQANTGELFF	TRBJ2-2	TRBV6-5	-